This TCR beta chain was sequenced for a study of PD-1 blockade in classical Hodgkin lymphoma. All patients relapsed after autologous stem cell transplantation, and brentuximab vedotin exposure varied. A note on this clone: Its matching antigen is unknown.

The protocol was immunoSEQ multiplex PCR, while the TCRdb copy is restricted to in-frame clones and leaves out a portion. The sample lists 25,000 to 35,000 clones, roughly 85% occurring once. Study-wide results and limits: Baseline TCR diversity was reportedly lower in newly diagnosed patients than in healthy donors. It was reported as lower still in relapsed/refractory patients. CD4+ TCR diversity climbed significantly by C4D1, unlike CD8+ TCR diversity.

CDR1 and CDR2 (germline): MNHNS, SASEGT. Trimming pared 8 bases from V and 1 base from J, leaving 15 bases between. This CDR3 comprises 14 residues. The receptor comes from a human donor with classical Hodgkin lymphoma. The chain combines TRBV6-1 with TRBJ2-7; no clear D gene. The sequences come from peripheral blood mononuclear cells (PBMCs), collected before the second cycle of nivolumab. The CDR3 is CASSSFRVSYEQYV. The CDR3 nucleotides read TGTGCCAGCTCTAGTTTCCGGGTTTCCTACGAGCAGTACGTC.